Shown below are 27 T cell receptor beta chains from a single sample sequenced in a study of post-analysis software for immune sequencing data. Their recognized antigens are unknown. Study-wide results and limits: With TRBV5-6, TRBV5-1 and TRBV20-1 included, about five TRBV segments were more frequent in patients than in controls.

TCR beta cDNA libraries included unique molecular identifiers. TCRdb re-called the PCR reads through MiXCR, storing one row per CDR3 protein. The profile covers a few hundred thousand distinct CDR3 sequences, with 35% to 45% appearing a single time and around 5% taken by the ten largest. The sample comprised blood. All receptors derive from a girl between 10 and 17 years old with multiple sclerosis.

This rearrangement joins TRBV12-3 or TRBV12-4 to TRBJ1-1, with D possibly TRBD1 on 6 matching bases. The CDR3 length is 15 residues. Trimming pared 6 bases from V and 1 base from J, leaving 15 bases between. The CDR3 loop is CASSRRGLGNTEAFF. The CDR3 DNA sequence: TGTGCCAGCAGCCGAAGGGGGTTGGGGAACACTGAAGCTTTCTTT.

This sequence joins TRBV10-3 and TRBJ2-3; 9 bases line up with TRBD2. The CDR3 runs to 16 residues. The germline gives CDR1 ENHRY, CDR2 SYGVKD. V shed 4 bases and J 2 bases; nucleotides not matched to a gene: 7. For the CDR3, the DNA is TGTGCCATCAGTGCCACTTTAGCGGGAGCCACAGATACGCAGTATTTT. It codes for CAISATLAGATDTQYF.

This clonotype was seen only once. In DNA form, the CDR3 reads TGTGCCAGCAGCGATGTAGCGGGAGGGTCAGATACGCAGTATTTT. Protein product: CASSDVAGGSDTQYF. The V call is TRBV6-5, the J call TRBJ2-3; 11 bases are a match to TRBD2. This CDR3 is built from 15 residues. The V gene end was trimmed by 6 bases and the J gene end by 4 bases; junction bases not matched to a gene: 6. Germline V CDR1 and CDR2: MNHEY, SVGAGI.

The chain uses TRBV20-1 and TRBJ2-1; D perhaps matches TRBD1 (5 bases). This CDR3 spans 13 amino acids. Germline V gene lookup returns CDR1 DFQATT and CDR2 SNEGSKA (reference sequence). V was pared by 3 bases and J by 1 base, with 7 bases between. The CDR3 spells CSASGASYNEQFF. Here the CDR3 DNA reads TGCAGTGCTAGTGGGGCGTCCTACAATGAGCAGTTCTTC.

This clonotype was counted at least ten times. V usage is TRBV7-8 and J usage is TRBJ2-7; D is ambiguous. V shed 2 bases and J shed 5 bases, with 13 bases lying between them. In germline, CDR1 is SGHVS, CDR2 FQNEAQ. The CDR3 sequence is 14 residues long. The CDR3 reads CASSLSPQLDEQYF. CDR3 nucleotides: TGTGCCAGCAGCTTAAGCCCCCAGCTGGACGAGCAGTACTTC.

The chain combines TRBV28 with TRBJ1-5; D uncertain. Germline assignment: CDR1 MDHEN and CDR2 SYDVKM. Trimming removed 2 bases from V and 6 bases from J, with 5 bases in between. This CDR3 has 12 residues. The chain's CDR3 is CASSLPGQPQHF. As DNA, the CDR3 is TGTGCCAGCAGTTTACCGGGTCAGCCCCAGCATTTT.

Note on this clonotype: This may come from a read error, since a much larger clone is one base off. The V and J genes are TRBV4-2 and TRBJ2-1; unclear D gene. The better agreement between TRBJ2-7 and the DNA end casts doubt on the J call. Germline V gives CDR1 LGHNA, CDR2 YNFKEQ. This CDR3 spans 15 amino acids. The DNA of the CDR3 is TGTGCCAGCAGCCAAGAGTTACCTGGCTACAATGAGCAGTACTTC. Its translation: CASSQELPGYNEQYF.

With respect to this clonotype: A much larger clone is a single base away; this may be a read error. V gene TRBV2 combines with J gene TRBJ1-6; D remains unclear. The CDR3 is 13 amino acids. Germline V gives CDR1 SNHLY, CDR2 FYNNEI. CDR3 DNA: TGTGCCAGCAGTTCGGACCGTAATTCACCCCACCACTTT. Translating gives CASSSDRNSPHHF.

This sequence joins TRBV6-1 and TRBJ1-5, with 7 bases aligning to TRBD1. CDR1 MNHNS and CDR2 SASEGT come from the germline V gene. V lost 6 bases and J lost 7; bases outside the gene matches: 9. CDR3 size: 14 residues. In nucleotides, the CDR3 is TGTGCCAGCAGCGCCGACAGGGTCGGGCAGCCCCAGCATTTT. Residues: CASSADRVGQPQHF.

The CDR3 reads CAWNQGILTDTQYF. As DNA, the CDR3 is TGTGCCTGGAACCAGGGGATTTTGACAGATACGCAGTATTTT. The chain couples TRBV30 to TRBJ2-3; the D gene is possibly TRBD1 (6 bases). CDR1 is GTSNPN and CDR2 is SVGIG in the germline V gene (reference sequence). V was cut by 4 bases and J by 3 bases, with 14 bases left in between. The CDR3 spans 14 residues.

This clonotype has only a few counts. A read error may be the cause here, since a much bigger clone is one base away. The CDR3 region has the DNA TGTGCCAGCAGACTTGGGGGACTCGGGTTACGCAATGAGCAGTACTTC. The encoded protein is CASRLGGLGLRNEQYF. The chain employs TRBV12-3 or TRBV12-4 and TRBJ2-5; perhaps TRBD2 as D (6 bases). The CDR3 runs to 16 residues. V gave up 6 bases and J gave up 11 bases, with 28 bases separating them.

The V and J genes are TRBV6-4 and TRBJ2-3, with 7 nucleotides matching TRBD2. This CDR3 spans 14 amino acids. Germline CDR1 is MRHNA and CDR2 is SNTAGT. The V segment lost 5 bases and the J segment 1 base; nucleotides outside the gene matches: 3. CDR3: CASSTTSGTDTQYF. Written as DNA, the CDR3 is TGTGCCAGCAGTACCACTAGCGGCACAGATACGCAGTATTTT.

The chain recombines TRBV20-1 with TRBJ2-5, with 8 nucleotides matching TRBD1. CDR1 and CDR2 from the germline V gene are DFQATT and SNEGSKA (reference sequence). The CDR3 extends over 14 amino acids. J lost 5 bases, V lost 6 bases, and 11 bases had no gene match. The CDR3 region has the DNA TGCAGTGCCCCCACGGACAGGGAATGGGAGACCCAGTACTTC. Protein product: CSAPTDREWETQYF.

As to this clonotype: The junction departs from the called germline gene at one end, perhaps through a read error. This chain links TRBV20-1 with TRBJ1-3, with a weak D call TRBD1 (5 bases). In germline, CDR1 is DFQATT, CDR2 SNEGSKA (reference sequence). The CDR3 contains 11 residues. The CDR3 sequence is CSFGGGSTIYF. DNA of the CDR3: TGCAGTTTTGGGGGGGGAAGCACCATATATTTT.

This clonotype has at least ten counts. This rearrangement joins TRBV20-1 to TRBJ1-5; a weak D match, TRBD1 (6 bases). CDR3 length: 15 amino acids. Deletions cut 2 bases from V and 0 bases from J, with 11 bases between. Germline values: CDR1 DFQATT, CDR2 SNEGSKA (reference sequence). The CDR3 is CSARPGHHSNQPQHF. CDR3 in DNA: TGCAGTGCTAGACCGGGACACCATAGCAATCAGCCCCAGCATTTT.

This clonotype has at least ten counts. CDR3 region: CSAQSGGSYNEQFF. DNA for the CDR3: TGCAGTGCCCAGAGCGGGGGCTCCTACAATGAGCAGTTCTTC. This chain connects TRBV20-1 to TRBJ2-1; 8 bases map to TRBD2. Germline trimming cut 6 bases from V and 0 bases from J; bases unmatched to any gene: 4. In germline, CDR1 is DFQATT, CDR2 SNEGSKA (reference sequence). This CDR3 contains 14 residues.

The sample holds many counts of this clonotype. The V gene is TRBV28, the J gene TRBJ1-4; 7 bases are shared with TRBD1. This CDR3 has 14 residues. Germline assignment: CDR1 MDHEN and CDR2 SYDVKM. With 2 bases clipped from V and 8 bases from J, the junction kept 5 bases outside the gene matches. The CDR3 DNA is TGTGCCAGCAGTTTAACGACAGGGTGGGAAAAACTGTTTTTT. Amino acids: CASSLTTGWEKLFF. Full variable domain (missing parts from reference TRBV28 and TRBJ1-4): DVKVTQSSRYLVKRTGEKVFLECVQDMDHENMFWYRQDPGLGLRLIYFSYDVKMKEKGDIPEGYSVSREKKERFSLILESASTNQTSMYLCASSLTTGWEKLFFGSGTQLSVL.

This clonotype showed up many times. The CDR3 region is CASSQDWTGGLLNYGYTF. The CDR3 region has the DNA TGCGCCAGCAGCCAAGATTGGACAGGGGGTCTACTTAACTATGGCTACACCTTC. The chain recombines TRBV4-1 with TRBJ1-2, with 10 bases fitting TRBD1. CDR3 length: 18 residues. The J segment lost 1 base and the V segment lost 0 bases, leaving 8 bases of the junction unmatched. The germline gives CDR1 MGHRA, CDR2 YSYEKL.

This chain uses TRBV7-9 with TRBJ1-2; 10 nucleotides align to TRBD1. The CDR3 runs to 17 residues. V was pared by 4 bases and J by 3 bases, with 11 bases of the junction left unmatched. The V gene's germline CDR1 is SEHNR and CDR2 FQNEAQ (reference sequence). The CDR3 DNA sequence: TGTGCCAGCAGCTCGAGCCCAAGGACAGGGGGAGACTATGGCTACACCTTC. This sequence encodes CASSSSPRTGGDYGYTF.

This clonotype has a count of ten or more. This chain uses TRBV15 with TRBJ1-2; weak D call: TRBD1 (6 bases). The length of the CDR3 is 14 residues. Deletions cut 0 bases from V and 4 bases from J, with 9 bases between. Germline CDR1 is LNHNV and CDR2 is YYDKDF (reference sequence). The CDR3 spells CATSREGGGYGYTF. For the CDR3, the DNA is TGTGCCACCAGCAGAGAAGGAGGGGGCTATGGCTACACCTTC.

In its sample, this clonotype was seen a few times. This sequence joins TRBV14 and TRBJ1-6, with 9 bases matching TRBD1. V lost 3 bases and J lost 9; bases outside the gene matches: 9. The CDR3 totals 16 residues. CDR1 and CDR2 (germline): SGHDN, FVKESK. CDR3 bases: TGTGCCAGCAGCCAGCGGGTTGGACAGGGGAGTTCACCCCTCCACTTT. It encodes CASSQRVGQGSSPLHF.

V gene TRBV12-3 or TRBV12-4 combines with J gene TRBJ1-2; D is unresolved. Between the trimmed V and J ends, which lost 4 bases and 5 bases, there was a span of 11 bases. The CDR3 spans 13 residues. CDR3 region: CASSSNGGYGYTF. DNA for the CDR3: TGTGCCAGCAGTTCTAACGGAGGATATGGCTACACCTTC.

This clonotype was counted ten times or more. Here the CDR3 DNA reads TGTGCCAGCAGCGCAAGACAGGGCCTGCAGAATGAGCAGTTCTTC. Its protein product is CASSARQGLQNEQFF. This chain uses TRBV9 with TRBJ2-1; 7 bases are a match to TRBD1. J lost 7 bases, V lost 3 bases, and 10 bases had no gene match. This CDR3 comprises 15 residues. CDR1 SGDLS and CDR2 YYNGEE come from the germline V gene.

This chain joins TRBV28 and TRBJ1-1, with D possibly being TRBD1 (6 bases). CDR1 is MDHEN, CDR2 SYDVKM, per germline. The CDR3 is 15 residues long. Trimming stripped 5 bases from V and 7 bases from J, with 20 bases between. This CDR3 reads CASSPRKGGRGEAFF. In DNA, the CDR3 is TGTGCCAGCAGTCCCCGCAAAGGGGGGCGAGGTGAAGCTTTCTTT.

This clonotype was counted many times. The chain couples TRBV7-9 to TRBJ2-3; TRBD1 matches 9 bases. Germline V gives CDR1 SEHNR, CDR2 FQNEAQ (reference sequence). There are 17 residues in the CDR3. J was trimmed by 2 bases and V by 7 bases; bases with no gene match: 13. The CDR3 loop is CASTSQPGQGPTDTQYF. CDR3 in DNA: TGTGCCAGCACCTCCCAACCGGGACAGGGTCCCACAGATACGCAGTATTTT. The complete variable domain, with remaining parts taken from reference TRBV7-9 and TRBJ2-3, reads DTGVSQNPRHKITKRGQNVTFRCDPISEHNRLYWYRQTLGQGPEFLTYFQNEAQLEKSRLLSDRFSAERPKGSFSTLEIQRTEQGDSAMYLCASTSQPGQGPTDTQYFGPGTRLTVL.

The chain couples TRBV14 to TRBJ2-7; TRBD2 aligns across 10 bases. Germline assignment: CDR1 SGHDN and CDR2 FVKESK. The V and J ends lost 3 bases and 0 bases, in that order; junction bases with no gene match: 8. This CDR3 has 17 residues. The CDR3 sequence is CASSQKREGLRSYEQYF. CDR3 DNA sequence: TGTGCCAGCAGCCAGAAGCGGGAGGGCCTCCGCTCCTACGAGCAGTACTTC. Variable domain in full (rest from reference TRBV14 and TRBJ2-7): EAGVTQFPSHSVIEKGQTVTLRCDPISGHDNLYWYRRVMGKEIKFLLHFVKESKQDESGMPNNRFLAERTGGTYSTLKVQPAELEDSGVYFCASSQKREGLRSYEQYFGPGTRLTVT.

The rearrangement joins TRBV15 to TRBJ2-7, with D tentatively TRBD2 (6 bases). V lost 0 bases to trimming and J lost 0 bases, with 18 bases between them. Germline values: CDR1 LNHNV, CDR2 YYDKDF (reference sequence). CDR3 length: 18 amino acids. The CDR3: CATSRDPLLAASSYEQYF. The CDR3 nucleotides are TGTGCCACCAGCAGAGATCCCTTACTAGCTGCGAGCTCCTACGAGCAGTACTTC. The full variable domain, completed using reference TRBV15 and TRBJ2-7, is DAMVIQNPRYQVTQFGKPVTLSCSQTLNHNVMYWYQQKSSQAPKLLFHYYDKDFNNEADTPDNFQSRRPNTSFCFLDIRSPGLGDTAMYLCATSRDPLLAASSYEQYFGPGTRLTVT.